The next 2 T cell receptor beta chains were all read from a single sample in a study of blood T cell repertoires in COVID-19. Libraries were prepared by immunoSEQ multiplex PCR; TCRdb keeps only in-frame clonotypes and omits some of them. The data contain more than 300,000 clones, about 88% of them singletons. Material for sequencing was PBMCs or T cells enriched from blood (not recorded which). The receptors shown here come from a young woman who had recovered from COVID-19.

This sequence joins TRBV18 and TRBJ1-3; no definite D call. The CDR3 contains 19 residues. Germline V gene sequence: CDR1 KGHSH, CDR2 LQKENI. Trimming stripped 0 bases from V and 0 bases from J, with 18 bases between. DNA for the CDR3: TGTGCCAGCTCACCACCGGACCGCCGTGCGGGGAGCTCTGGAAACACCATATATTTT. It codes for CASSPPDRRAGSSGNTIYF.

Details on this clone: The sample carries other DNA sequences with the same CDR3. The chain combines TRBV7-2 with TRBJ2-7, with D unresolved. V dropped 4 bases and J dropped 3 bases, with 4 bases sitting between them. This CDR3 region has 11 residues. Per the germline V gene, CDR1 is SGHTA and CDR2 is FQGNSA. The DNA of the CDR3 is TGTGCCAGCAGCTCCTACTACGAGCAGTACTTC. Translation gives CASSSYYEQYF.